This T cell receptor beta chain was profiled in a study of blood T cells in healthy people across ages. This clonotype has only a few counts. CDR1 is DFQATT and CDR2 is SNEGSKA in the germline V gene (reference sequence). This CDR3 region has 14 residues. A second PCR, run for roughly 7 to 12 cycles, used a sample-barcoded 5' primer plus a J-beta primer mix. TCRdb reprocessed the 5' RACE reads via MiXCR and lists one record per CDR3 protein. The data contain roughly 1,500,000 distinct CDR3 sequences, 35% to 45% of them singletons. Extraction of total RNA produced a minimum of 5.5 micrograms from each sample.

The sample was blood. This receptor was taken from a young woman in good health. This sequence joins TRBV20-1 and TRBJ2-5; perhaps TRBD1 as D (7 bases). The assigned J gene may be wrong: the sequence end matches TRBJ2-7 better. CDR3 coding DNA: TGCAGTGCTAGGGATTACACAGGGGAGGACGAGCAGTACTTC. Amino acid sequence: CSARDYTGEDEQYF.